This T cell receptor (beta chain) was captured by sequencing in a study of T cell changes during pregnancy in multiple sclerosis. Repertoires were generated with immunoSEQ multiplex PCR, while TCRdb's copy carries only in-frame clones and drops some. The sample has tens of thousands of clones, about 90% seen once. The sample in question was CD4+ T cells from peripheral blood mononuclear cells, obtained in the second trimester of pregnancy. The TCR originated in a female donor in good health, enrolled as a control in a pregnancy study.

CDR3: CASSLTGPNQPQHF. In nucleotides, the CDR3 is TGTGCCAGCAGCCTGACAGGGCCCAATCAGCCCCAGCATTTT. The V and J genes are TRBV6-1 and TRBJ1-5, with 7 bases identical to TRBD1. Looked up from germline, CDR1 is MNHNS and CDR2 is SASEGT. Trimming removed 6 bases from V and 3 bases from J; junction bases left unmatched: 5. The CDR3 totals 14 residues.